This TCR beta chain stems from a study of OX40 agonist ivuxolimab in advanced cancers. At the level of the study: Patients were treated with ivuxolimab, an agonistic anti-OX40 (CD134) antibody. The mean age was approximately 60 years, ranging from about 20 to 79, with more than 70% of participants male. Eligibility admitted prior anti-PD-1, anti-PD-L1 or anti-CTLA-4 therapy; around 42% had some.

The CDR3 extends over 14 amino acids. V lost 6 bases and J lost 4; bases outside the gene matches: 7. Germline V lookup: CDR1 MDHEN, CDR2 SYDVKM. This clone was seen a few times. Libraries were prepared by immunoSEQ multiplex PCR; TCRdb keeps only in-frame clonotypes and omits some of them. This table holds about 45,000 clones, approximately 86% found once. Sequenced material: CD4+ or CD8+ T cells sorted from blood, taken in a trial of the OX40 agonist ivuxolimab. This clonotype was obtained from an adult with an advanced solid tumor such as melanoma, head and neck, liver or kidney cancer. V and J are TRBV28 and TRBJ1-2, with TRBD1 matching over 8 bases. CDR3 in amino acids: CASRTEGQAYGYTF. CDR3 bases: TGTGCCAGCAGGACCGAGGGACAGGCCTATGGCTACACCTTC.